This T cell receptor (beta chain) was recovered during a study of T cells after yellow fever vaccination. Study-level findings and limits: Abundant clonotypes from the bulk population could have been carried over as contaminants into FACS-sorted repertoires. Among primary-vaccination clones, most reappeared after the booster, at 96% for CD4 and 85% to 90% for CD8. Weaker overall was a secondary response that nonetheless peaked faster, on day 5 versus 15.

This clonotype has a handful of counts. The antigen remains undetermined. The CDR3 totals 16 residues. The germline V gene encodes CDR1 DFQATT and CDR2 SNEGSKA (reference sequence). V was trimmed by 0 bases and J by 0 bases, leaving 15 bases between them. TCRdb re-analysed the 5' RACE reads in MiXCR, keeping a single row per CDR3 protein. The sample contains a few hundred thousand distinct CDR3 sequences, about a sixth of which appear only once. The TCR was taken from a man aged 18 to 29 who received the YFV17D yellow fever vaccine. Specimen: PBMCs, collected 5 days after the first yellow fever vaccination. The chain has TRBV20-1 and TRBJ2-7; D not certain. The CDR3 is CSARDLRTRSSYEQYF. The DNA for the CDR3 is TGCAGTGCTAGAGATCTCAGGACGAGGAGCTCCTACGAGCAGTACTTC.